Following are 12 T cell receptor beta chains from one sample sequenced in a study of T cells in localized non-small cell lung cancer. The table came from immunoSEQ multiplex PCR; TCRdb's copy has only in-frame clones and leaves some out. The profile shows over 25,000 clones, around 93% of them singletons. The specimen was peripheral blood, collected before any cancer treatment. These receptors all come from a female donor at least 60 years old with stage I lung adenocarcinoma.

The chain carries TRBV7-2 and TRBJ2-7; 9 bases are a match to TRBD2. V dropped 5 bases and J dropped 7; count of bases not matched to a gene: 18. Per germline, CDR1 SGHTA and CDR2 FQGNSA. The CDR3 has 17 residues. CDR3 bases: TGTGCCAGCAGCCCCCAACCTAAAAGCGGGGGGAGAGAGGAGCAGTACTTC. Amino acid sequence: CASSPQPKSGGREEQYF. Supplemented by reference TRBV7-2 and TRBJ2-7, the full variable domain reads GAGVSQSPSNKVTEKGKDVELRCDPISGHTALYWYRQSLGQGLEFLIYFQGNSAPDKSGLPSDRFSAERTGGSVSTLTIQRTQQEDSAVYLCASSPQPKSGGREEQYFGPGTRLTVT.

The chain uses TRBV7-2 and TRBJ1-1; D gene ambiguous. The CDR3 runs to 17 residues. Trimming shortened V by 4 bases and J by 6 bases, and 24 bases separated the two germline ends. Germline CDR1 is SGHTA and CDR2 is FQGNSA. CDR3 amino acids: CASSSQPRLRRSPEAFF. Here the CDR3 DNA reads TGTGCCAGCAGCTCCCAACCCAGATTAAGACGAAGCCCTGAAGCTTTCTTT.

A single count supports this clone. The V and J genes are TRBV6-4 and TRBJ2-1; 13 positions match TRBD2. This CDR3 has 15 residues. Germline values: CDR1 MRHNA, CDR2 SNTAGT. V shed 5 bases and J 7 bases; nucleotides not matched to a gene: 5. The CDR3 protein is CASSNGLAGVNEQFF. In DNA form, the CDR3 reads TGTGCCAGCAGTAACGGACTAGCGGGGGTTAATGAGCAGTTCTTC.

This chain uses TRBV4-3 with TRBJ1-5, with TRBD1 matching over 8 bases. The germline V gene has CDR1 LGHNA and CDR2 YSLEER. Trimming cost V 0 bases and J 7 bases; bases outside gene matches: 11. This CDR3 spans 17 amino acids. The CDR3 sequence: CASSQDPPGQAPQPQHF. DNA for the CDR3: TGCGCCAGCAGCCAAGATCCCCCGGGACAGGCACCCCAGCCCCAGCATTTT.

The chain uses TRBV5-1 and TRBJ1-2; 7 nucleotides agree with TRBD1. Germline V gene data show CDR1 as SGHRS and CDR2 as YFSETQ. The length of the CDR3 is 14 residues. The V segment lost 4 bases and the J segment 5 bases; nucleotides outside the gene matches: 8. The CDR3 nucleotides are TGCGCCAGCAGCCAAACAGGGGCCGATTATGGCTACACCTTC. Protein: CASSQTGADYGYTF.

The chain recombines TRBV19 with TRBJ2-7; a weak D match, TRBD1 (6 bases). CDR1 is LNHDA and CDR2 is SQIVND in the germline V gene (reference sequence). The CDR3 has 15 residues. The V end lost 1 base, the J end lost 0 bases, and 10 bases lay between the germline ends. The CDR3 is CASSIVTGSSYEQYF. The CDR3 DNA reads as TGTGCCAGTAGTATAGTTACAGGGAGCTCCTACGAGCAGTACTTC.

The CDR3 reads CASSVDGSYEQYF. The CDR3 DNA sequence: TGTGCCAGCAGTGTGGACGGTTCCTACGAGCAGTACTTC. The chain carries TRBV6-1 and TRBJ2-7; no clear D. The CDR3 covers 13 residues. Germline lookup yields CDR1 MNHNS and CDR2 SASEGT. With 4 bases removed from V and 1 base from J, the gap between germline ends came to 8 bases.

The chain combines TRBV6-1 with TRBJ2-7; D uncertain. Germline CDR1 MNHNS, CDR2 SASEGT. Trimming removed 5 bases from V and 9 bases from J, with 11 bases in between. This CDR3 has 11 amino acids. This CDR3 reads CASSSPSGQYF. CDR3 DNA sequence: TGTGCCAGCAGTTCCCCGTCAGGGCAGTACTTC.

This chain uses TRBV11-2 with TRBJ2-5; 9 bases match TRBD1. The J call is uncertain, as TRBJ2-7 better fits the DNA end. The CDR3 is made up of 15 amino acids. Germline V gene sequence: CDR1 SGHAT, CDR2 FQNNGV. The CDR3 DNA reads TGTGCCAGCAGCTTAGAGGGACAGGGAAGAAGCGAGCAGTACTTC. Protein product: CASSLEGQGRSEQYF.

This chain uses TRBV7-2 with TRBJ2-5, with D hard to call. CDR1 and CDR2 from the germline V gene are SGHTA and FQGNSA. This CDR3 has 14 residues. Between the trimmed V and J ends, which lost 0 bases and 3 bases, there was a span of 8 bases. The CDR3 loop is CASSLAGSEETQYF. In nucleotides, the CDR3 is TGTGCCAGCAGCTTAGCCGGGTCTGAAGAGACCCAGTACTTC.

The gene calls are TRBV15 and TRBJ2-5; D remains ambiguous. The length of the CDR3 is 11 residues. CDR1 and CDR2 (germline): LNHNV, YYDKDF (reference sequence). Between the trimmed V and J ends, which lost 5 bases and 1 base, there was a span of 2 bases. As DNA, the CDR3 is TGTGCCACCAGCTCCCAAGAGACCCAGTACTTC. Protein: CATSSQETQYF. Together with reference TRBV15 and TRBJ2-5, the CDR3 gives the full variable domain: DAMVIQNPRYQVTQFGKPVTLSCSQTLNHNVMYWYQQKSSQAPKLLFHYYDKDFNNEADTPDNFQSRRPNTSFCFLDIRSPGLGDTAMYLCATSSQETQYFGPGTRLLVL.

This chain uses TRBV28 with TRBJ1-2; 7 bases fit TRBD1. Germline-derived CDR1 and CDR2 are MDHEN and SYDVKM. The V and J ends lost 7 bases and 6 bases, in that order; junction bases with no gene match: 5. The CDR3 is 12 residues long. The CDR3 loop reads CASKEGADGYTF. The CDR3 DNA is TGTGCCAGCAAGGAGGGGGCGGATGGCTACACCTTC.